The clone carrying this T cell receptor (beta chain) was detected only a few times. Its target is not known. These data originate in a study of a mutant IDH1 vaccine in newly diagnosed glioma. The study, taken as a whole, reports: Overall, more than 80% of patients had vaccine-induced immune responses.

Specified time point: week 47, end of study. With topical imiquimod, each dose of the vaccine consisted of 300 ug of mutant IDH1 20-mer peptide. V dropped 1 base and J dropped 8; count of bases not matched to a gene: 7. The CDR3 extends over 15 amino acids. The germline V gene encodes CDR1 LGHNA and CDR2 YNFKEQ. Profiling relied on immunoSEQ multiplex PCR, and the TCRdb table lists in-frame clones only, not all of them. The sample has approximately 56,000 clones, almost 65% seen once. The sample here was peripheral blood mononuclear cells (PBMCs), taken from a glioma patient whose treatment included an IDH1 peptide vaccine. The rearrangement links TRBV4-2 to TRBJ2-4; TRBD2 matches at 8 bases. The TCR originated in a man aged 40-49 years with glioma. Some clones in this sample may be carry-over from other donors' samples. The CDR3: CASSQGYPGGDIQYF. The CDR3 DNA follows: TGTGCCAGCAGCCAAGGATATCCGGGAGGGGACATTCAGTACTTC.